This T cell receptor beta chain was profiled in a study of blood T cell repertoires in COVID-19. Profiled with immunoSEQ multiplex PCR; TCRdb holds only in-frame clones, not every one. Of more than 85,000 clones in the sample, more than 70% were seen once. A few counts support this clone. V was pared by 2 bases and J by 3 bases, with 6 bases between. Germline values: CDR1 MNHEY, CDR2 SVGAGI. The CDR3 length is 13 residues. The sequenced material came from peripheral blood. This sequence originates from a man aged 70 or older with acute or convalescent COVID-19. This chain connects TRBV6-5 to TRBJ2-3, with D possibly matching TRBD2 (5 bases). CDR3 nucleotides: TGTGCCAGCAGTTACGGCGGGACAGATACGCAGTATTTT. It codes for CASSYGGTDTQYF.